This T cell receptor beta chain was found in a study of cytomegalovirus exposure and HLA in healthy donors. Study observations and caveats: A later analysis reportedly found fewer N-insertions in an Asian-associated ancestry cluster than the approximately 670-donor mean. At a 0.05 false discovery rate, a later analysis found 18,000 or so TCR beta sequences to be associated with HLA alleles. TCR beta chains associated with HLA were, in a later analysis, more clonally expanded than equally common others.

The CDR3 has 15 amino acids. Losses at the gene ends were 4 bases for V and 0 bases for J; bases not matched to a gene: 4. CDR1 is SGHDN, CDR2 FVKESK, per germline. These donors, healthy bone marrow donors, were studied. About this clone itself: What it binds is unknown.

PCR used 60 Vbeta primers and 13 Jbeta primers. Measured with immunoSEQ multiplex PCR; TCRdb has only the in-frame clones, and not every one. There are approximately 150,000 clones in the sample; roughly 74% occur only once, and about 11% lies in the top ten. The TCR originated in a man aged 18-30 years in good health and CMV-seropositive. The chain joins TRBV14 to TRBJ2-3; 7 nucleotides align to TRBD1. The sample was PBMCs. The CDR3: CASSPLTGSTDTQYF. CDR3 in DNA: TGTGCCAGCAGCCCACTGACAGGGAGCACAGATACGCAGTATTTT.